This TCR beta chain was obtained from a study of human T cells and chemical hapten exposure. Study-wide background: Per-sample TCR yields varied mainly from small pooled library volume differences. Broader study findings: DPC sensitization did not alter TCRs above 1 in 1000 frequency.

Individual cDNA molecules received unique molecular identifiers in the library. A single record per CDR3 protein comes from TCRdb applying MiXCR to the RACE reads. This sample yields some 65,000 distinct CDR3 sequences, of which roughly 6.1% are seen a single time; 3% to 4% belongs to the top ten. Concerning this clonotype: Its antigen is unidentified.

Germline-derived CDR1 and CDR2 are SGDLS and YYNGEE. V lost 0 bases to trimming and J lost 5 bases, with 27 bases between them. The CDR3 sequence is 19 residues long. Time point of the sample: healthy volunteer bleed at 6 weeks. The total RNA was obtained from whole blood that was not fractionated. J is TRBJ2-7 and V is TRBV9; D is perhaps TRBD1 or TRBD2 (5 bases each). This TCR derives from a female donor in good health. Some clones in this sample may be carry-over from other donors' samples. Sequenced: whole blood. In nucleotides, the CDR3 is TGTGCCAGCAGCGTAGGCGACAGACCCGTGGGTGATGGGACGGACGAGCAGTACTTC. This translates into CASSVGDRPVGDGTDEQYF.